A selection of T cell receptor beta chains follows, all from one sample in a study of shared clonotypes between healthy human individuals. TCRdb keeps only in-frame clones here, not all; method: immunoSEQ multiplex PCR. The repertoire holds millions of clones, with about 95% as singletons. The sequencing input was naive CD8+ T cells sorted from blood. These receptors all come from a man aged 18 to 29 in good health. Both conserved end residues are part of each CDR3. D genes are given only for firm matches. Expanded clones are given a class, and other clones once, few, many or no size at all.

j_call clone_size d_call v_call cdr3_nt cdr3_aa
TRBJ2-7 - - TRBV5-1 TGCGCCAGCAGCTTGGGGACGGTACACTCCTACGAGCAGTACTTC CASSLGTVHSYEQYF
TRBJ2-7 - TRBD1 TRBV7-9 TGTGCCAGCAGCTTAGGACCGGGACAGAGCTACGAGCAGTACTTC CASSLGPGQSYEQYF
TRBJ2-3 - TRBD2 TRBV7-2 TGTGCCAGCAGGCGGACTAGCGGCAGCACAGATACGCAGTATTTT CASRRTSGSTDTQYF
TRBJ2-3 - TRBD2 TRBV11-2 TGTGCCAGCAGCTTCGGGTGGAGCGGGGGGGGTAGCACAGATACGCAGTATTTT CASSFGWSGGGSTDTQYF
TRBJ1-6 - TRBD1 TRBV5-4 TGTGCCAGCAGCTTAGCAGGGGGCAATTCACCCCTCCACTTT CASSLAGGNSPLHF
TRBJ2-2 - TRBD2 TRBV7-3 TGTGCCAGCAGCTCGACTAGCGGGGTCGCCGGGGAGCTGTTTTTT CASSSTSGVAGELFF
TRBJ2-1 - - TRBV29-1 TGCAGCGTTTCCCCGGACGGTCACACCTACAATGAGCAGTTCTTC CSVSPDGHTYNEQFF
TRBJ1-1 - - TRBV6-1 TGTGCCAGCAGTGAAGCCCCCGGCATGAACACTGAAGCTTTCTTT CASSEAPGMNTEAFF
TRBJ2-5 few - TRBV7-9 TGTGCCAGCAGCTTATTGGAGACCCAGTACTTC CASSLLETQYF
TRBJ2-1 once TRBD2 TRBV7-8 TGTGCCAGCAGCTCGGGACTAGCGGGAGCCCCGAGTCATGAGCAGTTCTTC CASSSGLAGAPSHEQFF
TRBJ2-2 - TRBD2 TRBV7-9 TGTGCCAGCAGCGGAAGAGAGCGGGGGCAAACCGGGGAGCTGTTTTTT CASSGRERGQTGELFF
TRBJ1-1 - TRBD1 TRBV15 TGTGCCACCAGCAGAGCGGAGGGGGCCACTGAAGCTTTCTTT CATSRAEGATEAFF
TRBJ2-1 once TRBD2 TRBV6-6 TGTGCCAGCAGTCTTAGCGGGGGGGCCAATGAGCAGTTCTTC CASSLSGGANEQFF
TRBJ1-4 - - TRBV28 TGTGCCAGCACGGGGGCCGTAAATGAAAAACTGTTTTTT CASTGAVNEKLFF
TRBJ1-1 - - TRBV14 TGTGCCAGCAGCCAAGAGTGGAGCATGAACACTGAAGCTTTCTTT CASSQEWSMNTEAFF
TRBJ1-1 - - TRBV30 TGTGCCTGGGCACGGGCGAACACTGAAGCTTTCTTT CAWARANTEAFF
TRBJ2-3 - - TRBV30 TGTGCCTGGAGTGTAATGGGGTCCTCCGCAGATACGCAGTATTTT CAWSVMGSSADTQYF
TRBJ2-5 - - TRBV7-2 TGTGCCAGCAGCTTAGGGGACGGTTCAGAGACCCAGTACTTC CASSLGDGSETQYF
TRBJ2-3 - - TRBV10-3 TGTGCCATCAGATCCTTTGACGGGAGAGACGCAGATACGCAGTATTTT CAIRSFDGRDADTQYF
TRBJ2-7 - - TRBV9 TGTGCCAGCAGCGTGTCCGGGACAACCGCCGAGCAGTACTTC CASSVSGTTAEQYF
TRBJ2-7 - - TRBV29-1 TGCAGCGTTGAAGATGGGGGGACAGATACCTACGAGCAGTACTTC CSVEDGGTDTYEQYF
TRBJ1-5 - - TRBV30 TGTGCCTGGGGGGACAACCTCAATCAGCCCCAGCATTTT CAWGDNLNQPQHF
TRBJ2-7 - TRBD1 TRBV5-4 TGTGCCAGCAGCTTGGACCCCGACAGGGAGCGGTCCTACGAGCAGTACTTC CASSLDPDRERSYEQYF
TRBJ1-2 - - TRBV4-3 TGCGCCAGCAGGCCCGAGCGAGGGGCTGGATATGGCTACACCTTC CASRPERGAGYGYTF
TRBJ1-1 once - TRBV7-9 TGTGCCAGCCGAGGGGGAACTAACACTGAAGCTTTCTTT CASRGGTNTEAFF
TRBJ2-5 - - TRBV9 TGTGCCAGCAGCGTAGATGGGGGACAGACCCAGTACTTC CASSVDGGQTQYF
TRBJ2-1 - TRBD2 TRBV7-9 TGTGCCAGCAGCTTAGTAGGGCTAGCGGAGTACAATGAGCAGTTCTTC CASSLVGLAEYNEQFF
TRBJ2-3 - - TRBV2 TGTGCCAGCTTGCTAGTTCCAGATACGCAGTATTTT CASLLVPDTQYF
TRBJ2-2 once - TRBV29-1 TGCAGCGTGCGGGGGCATTACACCGGGGAGCTGTTTTTT CSVRGHYTGELFF
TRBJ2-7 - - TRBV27 TGTGCCAGCAGTCCCACCCAGAGCGAGCAGTACTTC CASSPTQSEQYF
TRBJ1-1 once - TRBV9 TGTGCCAGCAGCGTAGGTGGGACGCTAGTGAACACTGAAGCTTTCTTT CASSVGGTLVNTEAFF
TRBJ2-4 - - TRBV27 TGTGCCAGCAGTTTCTCCCTCAGGGAAAACATTCAGTACTTC CASSFSLRENIQYF
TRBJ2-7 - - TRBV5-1 TGCGCCAGCAGTTATAGCGGTTCCTACGAGCAGTACTTC CASSYSGSYEQYF
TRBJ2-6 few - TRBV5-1 TGCGCCAGCAGCTTTCCAACTGGGGCCAACGTCCTGACTTTC CASSFPTGANVLTF
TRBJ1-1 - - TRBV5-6 TGTGCCAGCAGCCCCGTTGGGAACACTGAAGCTTTCTTT CASSPVGNTEAFF
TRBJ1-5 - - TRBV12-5 TGTGCTAGTGGTTGGGGTGAAACAGGTGGTCAGCCCCAGCATTTT CASGWGETGGQPQHF
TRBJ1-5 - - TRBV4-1 TGCGCCAGCACCCCCATCCAAGGAAGGCAGCCCCAGCATTTT CASTPIQGRQPQHF
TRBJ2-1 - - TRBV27 TGTGCCAGCAGCCAGTCTGGGGAGCAGTTCTTC CASSQSGEQFF
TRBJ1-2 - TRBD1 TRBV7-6 TGTGCCAGCAGCCCAGGGGGTATCGGCTACACCTTC CASSPGGIGYTF